The present T cell receptor beta chain was sequenced within a study of vaccination effects on CD4 cells after COVID-19. Study findings and constraints: By a late point after vaccination, infection- and vaccine-induced clones had shrunk markedly through clonal contraction.

Antigen-specific CD4+ T cells expanded by the ViraFEST assay with viral peptide pools were then sequenced. Culture proceeded for 10 days, and CD4+ T cells were then isolated. Testing of the vaccine recipients showed negative nucleocapsid antibodies and no prior SARS-CoV-2 infection. Over 1.5 million PBMC per well were cultured with 8.5 to 10 IU/ml IL-2 and roughly 10 ug/ml peptides. In the cultures, half the medium was exchanged for IL-2 medium on days 3 and 7. Trimming at V came to 9 bases and at J to 7 bases, leaving 4 bases not matched to a gene. The CDR3 has 13 amino acids. The germline V gene encodes CDR1 LGHNA and CDR2 YSLEER. The method was immunoSEQ multiplex PCR; TCRdb's version includes in-frame clones alone and lacks a portion of them. The table includes 70,000 to 75,000 clones, around 72% detected once. Worth noting for this clone: Its cognate antigen is unknown.

The sequence was collected from a human donor who received a COVID-19 vaccine. The sample consisted of CD4+ T cells from PBMCs cultured with HCoV-OC43 spike peptides, taken before COVID-19 vaccination. Subset in this sample: HCoV-OC43 spike overlapping peptide pool stimulation. The V call is TRBV4-3, the J call TRBJ2-1, with 12 bases lining up with TRBD2. CDR3 amino acids: CASGLAGLNEQFF. The CDR3 nucleotides read TGCGCCAGTGGACTAGCGGGGTTAAATGAGCAGTTCTTC.